Listed below are T cell receptor beta chains from one sample, sequenced in a study of technical replicates of blood from several donors. Assay: immunoSEQ multiplex PCR; the TCRdb copy retains only in-frame clones and omits some. The sample holds 80,000 to 100,000 clones, around 90% seen once. The sample consisted of T cells isolated from PBMCs. These receptors were obtained from a human donor in good health. CDR3s include the opening cysteine and the closing phenylalanine or tryptophan. The D gene is left open where the match is weak.

CDR3aa,j_gene,v_gene,d_gene
CASSQGPGAGGTYEQYF,TRBJ2-7,TRBV4-1,NA
CSVYGQGGTEAFF,TRBJ1-1,TRBV29-1,TRBD1
CASRLQGPPYEQYF,TRBJ2-7,TRBV6-5,TRBD1
CASSKSPGTGPAAYEQYF,TRBJ2-7,TRBV5-1,TRBD1
CASSLRDYRLHETLYEQYF,TRBJ2-7,TRBV5-1,TRBD2
CAWSQGNSGGREQYF,TRBJ2-7,TRBV30,TRBD2
CASSDGGNQPQHF,TRBJ1-5,TRBV2,NA
CASSLALPGTHNEQFF,TRBJ2-1,TRBV27,NA
CASSAGTQSDGYTF,TRBJ1-2,TRBV18,NA
CASSIQGSYNEQFF,TRBJ2-1,TRBV11-2,NA
CASSPVSGRASDTQYF,TRBJ2-3,TRBV18,TRBD2
CASTDRGSRSEQYF,TRBJ2-7,TRBV6-6,NA
CASSYPGGGTDTQYF,TRBJ2-3,TRBV6-5,TRBD2
CASSQTGGTGQPQHF,TRBJ1-5,TRBV19,TRBD1
CASSLSDGGELFF,TRBJ2-2,TRBV7-2,NA
CAWSEQGLNYGYTF,TRBJ1-2,TRBV30,NA
CSVEKGGAPDTQYF,TRBJ2-3,TRBV29-1,TRBD1
CASSAARGTVYNEQFF,TRBJ2-1,TRBV7-9,NA
CASSSSTGDPQEQYF,TRBJ2-7,TRBV7-9,TRBD1
CASSYSTTLNEQFF,TRBJ2-1,TRBV6-5,NA
CASSPPGGNTIYF,TRBJ1-3,TRBV18,NA
CASSELAGGTDTQYF,TRBJ2-3,TRBV10-1,TRBD2
CASSSGLGHTDTQYF,TRBJ2-3,TRBV7-9,NA
CASSFTGGLQDTQYF,TRBJ2-3,TRBV5-5,TRBD1
CASSPEGGAYNSPLHF,TRBJ1-6,TRBV4-1,NA
CASSLSGYTEAFF,TRBJ1-1,TRBV7-6,NA
CAISSPGQGANGYTF,TRBJ1-2,TRBV10-3,TRBD1